These 15 T cell receptor beta chains were all obtained from the same sample, sequenced in a study of T cell responses to AZD1222 COVID-19 vaccine. TCRdb keeps only in-frame clones here, not all; method: immunoSEQ multiplex PCR. The table has about 200,000 clones, over 85% seen once. This specimen consisted of peripheral blood, obtained 28 days after the second AZD1222 dose. These receptors were taken from an adult who received the AZD1222 COVID-19 vaccine.

V is TRBV6-4 and J is TRBJ1-6; tentatively, D is TRBD1 (6 bases). The germline V gene has CDR1 MRHNA and CDR2 SNTAGT. V was shortened by 4 bases and J by 7 bases, with 8 bases between the two germline ends. The CDR3 spans 13 residues. The CDR3 nucleotides are TGTGCCAGCAGTGGACAGGCGAATTCACCCCTCCACTTT. Translation: CASSGQANSPLHF.

The rearrangement uses TRBV5-1 and TRBJ2-7; unclear D gene. The ends were cut back, 0 bases at V and 3 bases at J, with 7 bases in the middle. Germline assignment: CDR1 SGHRS and CDR2 YFSETQ. CDR3 length: 13 amino acids. The CDR3 protein is CASSLEVLYEQYF. The DNA of the CDR3 is TGCGCCAGCAGCTTGGAGGTTCTCTACGAGCAGTACTTC. The whole variable domain, filled in from reference TRBV5-1 and TRBJ2-7, reads KAGVTQTPRYLIKTRGQQVTLSCSPISGHRSVSWYQQTPGQGLQFLFEYFSETQRNKGNFPGRFSGRQFSNSRSEMNVSTLELGDSALYLCASSLEVLYEQYFGPGTRLTVT.

The rearrangement links TRBV28 to TRBJ1-1, with a tentative D call TRBD1 (6 bases). Per the germline V gene, CDR1 is MDHEN and CDR2 is SYDVKM. The CDR3 loop spans 14 amino acids. The V gene lost 5 bases and the J gene lost 6 bases, with 16 bases spanning the gap. The CDR3, as DNA: TGTGCCAGCAGTCCACCCAGGGGTGCAGCTGAAGCTTTCTTT. Protein sequence: CASSPPRGAAEAFF.

The V call is TRBV5-8, the J call TRBJ1-5, with 7 bases matching TRBD1. CDR1 and CDR2 from the germline V gene are SGHTS and YDEGEE. The CDR3 contains 15 residues. The junction had 4 bases not matched to a gene; V was cut back by 0 bases and J by 4 bases. The CDR3 DNA follows: TGTGCCAGCAGCTTGGGGGACAGTCGGAATCAGCCCCAGCATTTT. Translating it yields CASSLGDSRNQPQHF.

The genes are TRBV19 and TRBJ1-6; D is unclear. The CDR3 sequence is 15 residues long. Deletions cut 8 bases from V and 6 bases from J, with 17 bases between. CDR1 LNHDA and CDR2 SQIVND come from the germline V gene (reference sequence). CDR3 sequence reads: CASSSREVTNSPLHF. CDR3 in DNA: TGTGCCAGTTCGTCCCGGGAAGTGACTAATTCACCCCTCCACTTT.

The chain carries TRBV27 and TRBJ1-1, with 8 bases aligning to TRBD1. The CDR3 spans 16 residues. Germline trimming cut 2 bases from V and 5 bases from J; bases unmatched to any gene: 10. Germline CDR1 and CDR2: MNHEY and SMNVEV (reference sequence). The CDR3 coding sequence is TGTGCCAGCAGTTTAGGCCGAACAGGGGGGGCGACTGAAGCTTTCTTT. Amino acids: CASSLGRTGGATEAFF.

The genes are TRBV27 and TRBJ1-5, with a weak D call TRBD1 (5 bases). Germline values: CDR1 MNHEY, CDR2 SMNVEV (reference sequence). There are 15 residues in the CDR3. The germline V and J ends were trimmed by 3 bases and 4 bases, with 13 bases remaining between them. DNA of the CDR3: TGTGCCAGCAGTTTGGAGGGACGGGGAAATCAGCCCCAGCATTTT. Translated, it gives CASSLEGRGNQPQHF.

This clone was counted between two and nine times. This chain links TRBV7-9 with TRBJ2-7; D is ambiguous. V lost 5 bases, J lost 2 bases, and 10 bases lay in between. Germline values: CDR1 SEHNR, CDR2 FQNEAQ (reference sequence). The CDR3 consists of 13 residues. The CDR3: CASSPKGPYEQYF. The CDR3 nucleotides are TGTGCCAGCAGCCCTAAAGGTCCCTACGAGCAGTACTTC.

Points on this clone: The germline gene is not matched at one end of the junction; a read error may be the cause. The V and J genes are TRBV7-9 and TRBJ1-2; D possibly corresponds to TRBD1 (5 bases). The germline V gene encodes CDR1 SEHNR and CDR2 FQNEAQ (reference sequence). This CDR3 has 13 residues. The CDR3 here is CASSLGGLYGYTF. CDR3 nucleotides: TGTGCCAGCAGCTTAGGGGGACTCTATGGATACACCTTC.

The chain is built from TRBV30 and TRBJ2-5, with TRBD2 matching over 10 bases. The CDR3 is made up of 16 amino acids. V gave up 4 bases and J gave up 5 bases; unmatched junction bases: 13. Germline loops: CDR1 GTSNPN, CDR2 SVGIG (reference sequence). Here the CDR3 reads CAWTTGLLAGVETQYF. For the CDR3, the DNA is TGTGCCTGGACAACCGGATTGCTAGCGGGGGTCGAGACCCAGTACTTC.

The rearrangement links TRBV3-1 (or the pseudogene TRBV3-2) to TRBJ2-1; D possibly corresponds to TRBD1 (7 bases). Deletions cut 1 base from V and 4 bases from J, with 17 bases between. In germline, CDR1 is LGHDT, CDR2 YNNKEL (reference sequence). The CDR3 loop spans 17 amino acids. The CDR3 reads CASSQGAGGLGYNEQFF. CDR3 DNA sequence: TGTGCCAGCAGCCAAGGGGCAGGGGGGTTAGGGTACAATGAGCAGTTCTTC.

The V and J genes are TRBV2 and TRBJ1-4; D remains unclear. V lost 4 bases to trimming and J lost 7 bases, with 16 bases between them. Germline V gene sequence: CDR1 SNHLY, CDR2 FYNNEI. The CDR3 is 15 residues long. The CDR3 is CASSVLGKTLEKLFF. In DNA, the CDR3 is TGTGCCAGCAGTGTCCTGGGGAAGACTCTTGAAAAACTGTTTTTT.

This chain connects TRBV5-1 to TRBJ1-4; D is undetermined. The germline CDR1 and CDR2 sequences are SGHRS and YFSETQ. CDR3 size: 13 residues. V lost 0 bases, J lost 6 bases, and 6 bases lay in between. The CDR3 is CASSLVADEKLFF. The CDR3 DNA is TGCGCCAGCAGCTTGGTGGCAGATGAAAAACTGTTTTTT.

The chain carries TRBV7-7 and TRBJ1-1; D ambiguous. Germline V lookup: CDR1 SSHAT, CDR2 FNYEAQ (reference sequence). V was shortened by 5 bases and J by 2 bases, with 9 bases between the two germline ends. The CDR3 spans 13 residues. The CDR3 bases are TGTGCCAGCAGCAGGGAGGTTAACACTGAAGCTTTCTTT. Translated: CASSREVNTEAFF.

The genes are TRBV11-1 and TRBJ1-6, with TRBD1 as a possible D gene (5 bases). V lost 1 base and J lost 7, with 8 bases in between. The CDR3 has 14 amino acids. Per the germline V gene, CDR1 is SGHAT and CDR2 is FQDESV (reference sequence). Here the CDR3 reads CASSLESGNSPLHF. CDR3 nucleotides: TGTGCCAGCAGCTTAGAGTCAGGGAATTCACCCCTCCACTTT.